These 32 T cell receptor beta chains share one sample of origin, sequenced in a study of T cell clonotyping in hematopoietic cell transplantation. Time point: recipient sample about 28 days before transplant, after cytoreduction. Data came from immunoSEQ multiplex PCR; TCRdb stores just in-frame clones and leaves some out. Of about 45,000 clones in the sample, about four fifths were seen once. The material was peripheral blood mononuclear cells, obtained before stem cell transplant. The receptors originated from a man aged 55 to 70 with myelodysplastic syndrome. Some clones in this sample may be carry-over from other donors' samples.

This clone was counted between two and nine times. This chain links TRBV27 with TRBJ1-3; D may be TRBD1 (5 bases). Trimming left V 3 bases short and J 3 bases short, with 9 bases between. The CDR3 is 14 residues long. Germline V gene data show CDR1 as MNHEY and CDR2 as SMNVEV (reference sequence). CDR3 nucleotide sequence: TGTGCCAGCAGTTTCAGGGCCTATGGAAACACCATATATTTT. It specifies CASSFRAYGNTIYF.

The chain uses TRBV7-2 and TRBJ1-3; a weak D match, TRBD1 (6 bases). The CDR3 has 16 residues. Trimming pared 2 bases from V and 4 bases from J, leaving 15 bases between. Germline V lookup: CDR1 SGHTA, CDR2 FQGNSA. The CDR3 loop reads CASSLRALRGGNTIYF. DNA for the CDR3: TGTGCCAGCAGCTTAAGGGCCCTAAGGGGGGGAAACACCATATATTTT.

This sequence joins TRBV10-1 and TRBJ1-2; no definite D call. The length of the CDR3 is 13 residues. The germline V gene has CDR1 WNHNN and CDR2 SYGVQD (reference sequence). The V and J ends lost 6 bases and 7 bases respectively, with 15 bases between them. The CDR3 region is CASSHRRDSGYTF. DNA for the CDR3: TGCGCCAGCAGCCATCGGCGTGACTCTGGCTACACCTTC.

The chain couples TRBV4-2 to TRBJ1-2; 9 bases fit TRBD1. V lost 0 bases and J lost 8; bases outside the gene matches: 13. The V gene's germline CDR1 is LGHNA and CDR2 YNFKEQ. This CDR3 spans 17 amino acids. CDR3 sequence (DNA): TGTGCCAGCAGCCAAGATCAGGGGGGGGGACAGGGAAAGGGCTACACCTTC. Amino acids: CASSQDQGGGQGKGYTF.

Notes on this clone: One end of the junction is discordant with germline, which a read error may explain. This rearrangement joins TRBV7-9 to TRBJ1-3; D is ambiguous. Germline CDR1 is SEHNR and CDR2 is FQNEAQ (reference sequence). The CDR3 extends over 15 amino acids. CDR3 nucleotides: TGTGCCAGCAGCTTAGATCTGGGGTCTGGAGACACCATATATTTT. The encoded protein is CASSLDLGSGDTIYF.

This clone has a handful of counts. The chain recombines TRBV2 with TRBJ1-2, with 10 bases identical to TRBD1. CDR1 SNHLY and CDR2 FYNNEI come from the germline V gene. This CDR3 has 14 amino acids. Trimming at V came to 6 bases and at J to 4 bases, leaving 5 bases not matched to a gene. The CDR3, as DNA: TGTGCCAGCAGCCGGGACAGGGGTTCCTATGGCTACACCTTC. Its translation: CASSRDRGSYGYTF.

The chain joins TRBV7-9 to TRBJ1-2, with D tentatively TRBD1 (6 bases). This CDR3 is 14 amino acids long. Germline CDR1 SEHNR, CDR2 FQNEAQ (reference sequence). Trimming stripped 1 base from V and 3 bases from J, with 9 bases between. This chain's CDR3 is CASSLVQGHYGYTF. The CDR3 nucleotides read TGTGCCAGCAGCTTAGTACAGGGCCACTATGGCTACACCTTC.

The chain has TRBV4-3 and TRBJ1-2, with 7 bases aligning to TRBD1. Germline assignment: CDR1 LGHNA and CDR2 YSLEER. The CDR3 runs 14 residues. J was trimmed by 3 bases and V by 4 bases; bases with no gene match: 5. The CDR3 nucleotides read TGCGCCAGCAGCCCACAGGGGCCGGACTATGGCTACACCTTC. It codes for CASSPQGPDYGYTF.

In this sample, this clone turned up a few times. The rearrangement joins TRBV2 to TRBJ2-3; 9 bases map to TRBD2. This CDR3 contains 15 residues. After removal of 2 bases from V and 1 base from J, the junction contained 1 base not matched to a gene. The germline CDR1 and CDR2 sequences are SNHLY and FYNNEI. In nucleotides, the CDR3 is TGTGCCAGCAGTGAAACTAGCGGGCGCACAGATACGCAGTATTTT. As protein: CASSETSGRTDTQYF.

CDR3 amino acids: CASSSPKAAGTDTQYF. In DNA form, the CDR3 reads TGTGCCAGCAGCTCCCCTAAGGCGGCCGGCACAGATACGCAGTATTTT. J is TRBJ2-3 and V is TRBV9; no clear D. The CDR3 totals 16 residues. Trimming left V 4 bases short and J 1 base short, with 16 bases between. Germline CDR1 SGDLS, CDR2 YYNGEE.

This rearrangement joins TRBV9 to TRBJ1-3; unclear D gene. V lost 0 bases, J lost 4 bases, and 14 bases lay in between. CDR1 SGDLS and CDR2 YYNGEE come from the germline V gene. The CDR3 consists of 16 residues. The CDR3 DNA sequence: TGTGCCAGCAGCGTAGTGCCAGGCGGAGAAGGAAACACCATATATTTT. It yields the protein CASSVVPGGEGNTIYF.

In its sample, this clone was seen once. The genes are TRBV28 and TRBJ2-1, with TRBD1 matching 7 bases. This CDR3 comprises 14 residues. Germline V lookup: CDR1 MDHEN, CDR2 SYDVKM. Losses at the gene ends were 11 bases for V and 7 bases for J; bases not matched to a gene: 14. DNA of the CDR3: TGTGCCGCCCAAACCCGGGACAGCTCGAATGAGCAGTTCTTC. Encoded protein: CAAQTRDSSNEQFF. Combining the CDR3 with reference TRBV28 and TRBJ2-1 gives the whole variable domain DVKVTQSSRYLVKRTGEKVFLECVQDMDHENMFWYRQDPGLGLRLIYFSYDVKMKEKGDIPEGYSVSREKKERFSLILESASTNQTSMYLCAAQTRDSSNEQFFGPGTRLTVL.

This clone turned up a few times. The CDR3 bases are TGCGCCAGCAGCCAAGATATAGGCCAGTCGGGAGAGACCCAGTACTTC. Translated, it gives CASSQDIGQSGETQYF. The V call is TRBV4-3, the J call TRBJ2-5; D uncertain. CDR3 length: 16 amino acids. The germline gives CDR1 LGHNA, CDR2 YSLEER. The ends were cut back, 0 bases at V and 4 bases at J, with 15 bases in the middle.

The gene calls are TRBV19 and TRBJ1-6, with D uncertain. The CDR3 has 14 amino acids. Trimming removed 3 bases at V and 0 bases at J, with 3 bases between. The germline gives CDR1 LNHDA, CDR2 SQIVND (reference sequence). In nucleotides, the CDR3 is TGTGCCAGTAGTATCCACTCCTATAATTCACCCCTCCACTTT. Protein sequence: CASSIHSYNSPLHF.

V usage is TRBV7-2 and J usage is TRBJ1-2; D gene unclear. Per the germline V gene, CDR1 is SGHTA and CDR2 is FQGNSA. CDR3 length equals 14 residues. V was pared by 2 bases and J by 2 bases, with 9 bases between. The DNA of the CDR3 is TGTGCCAGCAGCTTACAACAGATCAACTATGGCTACACCTTC. It yields the protein CASSLQQINYGYTF.

The chain employs TRBV2 and TRBJ2-3; D might be TRBD1 (6 bases). V shed 6 bases and J shed 1 base, with 14 bases lying between them. Germline-derived CDR1 and CDR2 are SNHLY and FYNNEI. This CDR3 comprises 15 residues. The CDR3 DNA reads as TGTGCCAGCAGGAGGACAGAGGGAGGCACAGATACGCAGTATTTT. Its translation is CASRRTEGGTDTQYF.

The gene calls are TRBV7-9 and TRBJ2-7, with D possibly being TRBD1 (6 bases). Trimming took off 2 bases at V and 2 bases at J, with 10 bases between the two ends. CDR1 and CDR2 (germline): SEHNR, FQNEAQ (reference sequence). The CDR3 has 14 amino acids. The CDR3 here is CASSLTRDTYEQYF. The CDR3 nucleotides are TGTGCCAGCAGCTTAACTAGGGACACCTACGAGCAGTACTTC.

The chain has TRBV7-3 and TRBJ2-7; TRBD1 matches 7 bases. The CDR3 is made up of 14 amino acids. V trimming: 5 bases; J trimming: 4 bases; junction bases outside the gene matches: 8. Germline CDR1 is SGHTA and CDR2 is FQGTGA. CDR3 sequence: CASSPIRDSYEQYF. CDR3 nucleotides: TGTGCCAGCAGCCCAATCCGGGACAGTTACGAGCAGTACTTC.

The chain carries TRBV5-1 and TRBJ1-5; D may be TRBD1 (6 bases). The CDR3 loop spans 14 amino acids. Germline V gene sequence: CDR1 SGHRS, CDR2 YFSETQ. V was clipped by 4 bases and J by 2 bases, with 10 bases between them. The CDR3 sequence is CASSEGGGNQPQHF. The DNA for the CDR3 is TGCGCCAGCAGCGAGGGGGGGGGCAATCAGCCCCAGCATTTT.

The V call is TRBV25-1, the J call TRBJ2-6; D ambiguous. The CDR3 is 17 amino acids. From germline, CDR1 is MGHDK and CDR2 SYGVNS. V lost 5 bases and J 7 bases, leaving 21 bases between the germline ends. The DNA of the CDR3 is TGTGCCAGCAGTAAATCTTATCTCGGTAGTGGAGCCAACGTCCTGACTTTC. Protein sequence: CASSKSYLGSGANVLTF. Full variable domain (rest looked up from reference TRBV25-1 and TRBJ2-6): EADIYQTPRYLVIGTGKKITLECSQTMGHDKMYWYQQDPGMELHLIHYSYGVNSTEKGDLSSESTVSRIRTEHFPLTLESARPSHTSQYLCASSKSYLGSGANVLTFGAGSRLTVL.

The V and J genes are TRBV7-2 and TRBJ1-3; TRBD1 matches at 7 bases. With V trimmed by 0 bases and J by 4 bases, 3 bases remained unmatched. CDR1 and CDR2 (germline): SGHTA, FQGNSA. CDR3 length: 15 amino acids. The CDR3 DNA is TGTGCCAGCAGCTTAGCAGGGGGCGCGGGAAACACCATATATTTT. As protein: CASSLAGGAGNTIYF.

The genes are TRBV4-3 and TRBJ1-2, with 9 positions matching TRBD1. The V and J ends lost 4 bases and 1 base, in that order; junction bases with no gene match: 7. The CDR3 is 16 residues long. Germline V lookup: CDR1 LGHNA, CDR2 YSLEER. The CDR3 nucleotides are TGCGCCAGCAGCCCAGCCGGGACAGGGATTAACTATGGCTACACCTTC. This encodes CASSPAGTGINYGYTF.

A few counts support this clone. The CDR3 sequence is CASSSTGSWGYTF. CDR3 coding DNA: TGTGCCAGCAGTTCTACAGGGTCTTGGGGCTACACCTTC. The chain combines TRBV28 with TRBJ1-2; the D gene is possibly TRBD1 (6 bases). Germline CDR1 is MDHEN and CDR2 is SYDVKM. V was trimmed by 4 bases and J by 8 bases, leaving 14 bases between them. There are 13 residues in the CDR3.

The rearrangement joins TRBV27 to TRBJ1-1, with D possibly matching TRBD1 (6 bases). The CDR3 has 13 amino acids. Germline-derived CDR1 and CDR2 are MNHEY and SMNVEV (reference sequence). V shed 4 bases and J shed 4 bases, with 10 bases lying between them. The CDR3 protein is CASSSQDSTEAFF. The CDR3 nucleotides read TGTGCCAGCAGTTCCCAGGACAGCACTGAAGCTTTCTTT.

The chain uses TRBV6-5 and TRBJ2-6; 8 bases line up with TRBD2. V was clipped by 2 bases and J by 0 bases; unmatched bases: 0. The CDR3 contains 16 residues. Germline V gene data show CDR1 as MNHEY and CDR2 as SVGAGI. CDR3 nucleotides: TGTGCCAGCAGTTACCGGGGGGGCTCTGGGGCCAACGTCCTGACTTTC. Encoded protein: CASSYRGGSGANVLTF.

This clone was counted a few times. The chain links TRBV2 to TRBJ2-1, with D possibly TRBD2 on 5 matching bases. Trimming removed 9 bases from V and 8 bases from J, with 14 bases in between. There are 12 residues in the CDR3. From germline, CDR1 is SNHLY and CDR2 FYNNEI. The CDR3 DNA reads as TGTGCCAGTGGATTGAGGGTCGATGAGCAGTTCTTC. Protein sequence: CASGLRVDEQFF. Together with reference TRBV2 and TRBJ2-1, the CDR3 gives the full variable domain: EPEVTQTPSHQVTQMGQEVILRCVPISNHLYFYWYRQILGQKVEFLVSFYNNEISEKSEIFDDQFSVERPDGSNFTLKIRSTKLEDSAMYFCASGLRVDEQFFGPGTRLTVL.

This sequence joins TRBV6-6 and TRBJ1-2; TRBD1 agrees at 9 bases. In germline, CDR1 is MNHNY, CDR2 SVGAGI (reference sequence). The CDR3 totals 15 residues. Germline trimming cut 6 bases from V and 8 bases from J; bases unmatched to any gene: 13. This CDR3 reads CASSREQGALGGYTF. The DNA of the CDR3 is TGTGCCAGCAGCCGGGAACAGGGGGCTTTGGGAGGCTACACCTTC.

The chain employs TRBV27 and TRBJ1-4; D call uncertain. Trimming shortened V by 0 bases and J by 8 bases, and 13 bases separated the two germline ends. Germline-derived CDR1 and CDR2 are MNHEY and SMNVEV (reference sequence). The CDR3 runs 15 residues. CDR3 bases: TGTGCCAGCAGTTTATCAACCCAAGCAGAGGAAAAACTGTTTTTT. This translates into CASSLSTQAEEKLFF.

The chain recombines TRBV2 with TRBJ2-1, with D perhaps matching TRBD1 (6 bases). This CDR3 spans 16 amino acids. Trimming stripped 0 bases from V and 6 bases from J, with 15 bases between. Germline lookup yields CDR1 SNHLY and CDR2 FYNNEI. The CDR3 spells CASSEAPPGRGNEQFF. CDR3 bases: TGTGCCAGCAGTGAAGCGCCCCCGGGCAGGGGCAATGAGCAGTTCTTC.

This chain connects TRBV11-2 to TRBJ2-3; no firm D call. Between the trimmed V and J ends, which lost 3 bases and 5 bases, there was a span of 15 bases. Germline V CDR1 and CDR2: SGHAT, FQNNGV. The CDR3 has 15 residues. In nucleotides, the CDR3 is TGTGCCAGCAGCTTCCAGAGGTCCAGTGGAGATACGCAGTATTTT. It codes for CASSFQRSSGDTQYF.

The rearrangement joins TRBV4-2 to TRBJ2-1, with 9 nucleotides matching TRBD1. Trimming took 4 bases from V and 5 from J; bases not matched to a gene: 18. Germline assignment: CDR1 LGHNA and CDR2 YNFKEQ. The CDR3 totals 19 residues. In DNA, the CDR3 is TGTGCCAGCAGCCCAGTCTTAGGGGGACAACAGGGGGCGGACAATGAGCAGTTCTTC. It codes for CASSPVLGGQQGADNEQFF.

This clone was counted a few times. V and J are TRBV5-6 and TRBJ2-2; 9 nucleotides match TRBD1. The CDR3 consists of 16 residues. Unmatched junction bases numbered 14, after V lost 4 bases and J lost 10 bases. Germline CDR1 SGHDT, CDR2 YYEEEE. The CDR3 nucleotides read TGTGCCAGCAGCAAAGGTGTGGGACAGGGAAGAACGGAGCTGTTTTTT. It yields the protein CASSKGVGQGRTELFF.